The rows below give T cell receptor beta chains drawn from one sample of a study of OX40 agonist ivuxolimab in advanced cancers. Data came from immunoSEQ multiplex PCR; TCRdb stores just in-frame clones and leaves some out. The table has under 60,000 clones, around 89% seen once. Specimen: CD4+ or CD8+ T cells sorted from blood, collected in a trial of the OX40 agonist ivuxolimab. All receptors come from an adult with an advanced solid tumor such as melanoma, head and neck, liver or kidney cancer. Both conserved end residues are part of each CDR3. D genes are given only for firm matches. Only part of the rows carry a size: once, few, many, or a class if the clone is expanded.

CDR3 protein: CAWSVGVGDTEAFF
CDR3 DNA: TGTGCCTGGAGTGTAGGGGTGGGGGACACTGAAGCTTTCTTT
D gene: NA
J gene: TRBJ1-1
V gene: TRBV30
clone size: NA

CDR3 protein: CASSFGSGQVGNEQFF
CDR3 DNA: NA
D gene: NA
J gene: TRBJ2-1
V gene: TRBV11-2
clone size: NA

CDR3 protein: CAWSTGTGSYEQYF
CDR3 DNA: TGTGCCTGGAGTACCGGGACGGGATCCTACGAGCAGTACTTC
D gene: NA
J gene: TRBJ2-7
V gene: TRBV30
clone size: NA

CDR3 protein: CASGPQGEETTEAFF
CDR3 DNA: TGTGCCAGCGGCCCCCAGGGTGAGGAGACGACTGAAGCTTTCTTT
D gene: NA
J gene: TRBJ1-1
V gene: TRBV6-6
clone size: NA

CDR3 protein: CASSFRPGDTEAFF
CDR3 DNA: TGTGCCAGCAGCTTTAGGCCAGGGGACACTGAAGCTTTCTTT
D gene: NA
J gene: TRBJ1-1
V gene: TRBV7-2
clone size: once

CDR3 protein: CASSLALGGYEQYF
CDR3 DNA: TGTGCCAGCAGCTTAGCGCTGGGTGGGTACGAGCAGTACTTC
D gene: NA
J gene: TRBJ2-7
V gene: TRBV11-1
clone size: NA

CDR3 protein: CASSSGTANQPQHF
CDR3 DNA: TGTGCCAGCAGCTCTGGGACAGCAAATCAGCCCCAGCATTTT
D gene: TRBD1
J gene: TRBJ1-5
V gene: TRBV27
clone size: NA

CDR3 protein: CASRARPDEQFF
CDR3 DNA: TGTGCCAGCAGGGCCCGGCCGGATGAGCAGTTCTTC
D gene: NA
J gene: TRBJ2-1
V gene: TRBV27
clone size: once

CDR3 protein: CASSFYGVRETQYF
CDR3 DNA: TGTGCCAGCAGTTTCTACGGGGTCCGAGAGACCCAGTACTTC
D gene: NA
J gene: TRBJ2-5
V gene: TRBV6-5
clone size: NA

CDR3 protein: CASSLAISYEQYF
CDR3 DNA: TGTGCCAGCAGCTTAGCGATTTCCTACGAGCAGTACTTC
D gene: NA
J gene: TRBJ2-7
V gene: TRBV7-9
clone size: NA

CDR3 protein: CASSQDILPGQGNYEQYF
CDR3 DNA: TGTGCCAGCAGCCAAGACATCCTCCCGGGACAGGGTAACTACGAGCAGTACTTC
D gene: TRBD1
J gene: TRBJ2-7
V gene: TRBV5-4
clone size: few

CDR3 protein: CASSHGTSGLEQYF
CDR3 DNA: TGTGCCAGCAGCCACGGGACTAGCGGGCTCGAGCAGTACTTC
D gene: TRBD2
J gene: TRBJ2-7
V gene: TRBV7-9
clone size: once

CDR3 protein: CASSPLGGQETQYF
CDR3 DNA: TGTGCCAGCAGCCCCCTCGGGGGTCAAGAGACCCAGTACTTC
D gene: NA
J gene: TRBJ2-5
V gene: TRBV2
clone size: NA

CDR3 protein: CASSLSAVYNEQFF
CDR3 DNA: TGTGCCAGCAGTTTGTCGGCCGTTTACAATGAGCAGTTCTTC
D gene: NA
J gene: TRBJ2-1
V gene: TRBV27
clone size: once

CDR3 protein: CASSRTGVTEAFF
CDR3 DNA: TGTGCCAGCAGTCGGACAGGGGTTACTGAAGCTTTCTTT
D gene: TRBD1
J gene: TRBJ1-1
V gene: TRBV6-5
clone size: NA

CDR3 protein: CASSPSGYEQFF
CDR3 DNA: TGTGCCAGTAGTCCCTCTGGATATGAGCAGTTCTTC
D gene: NA
J gene: TRBJ2-1
V gene: TRBV19
clone size: once

CDR3 protein: CASSQGAILGSTEAFF
CDR3 DNA: TGCGCCAGCAGCCAGGGCGCGATACTAGGCAGCACTGAAGCTTTCTTT
D gene: NA
J gene: TRBJ1-1
V gene: TRBV4-1
clone size: NA

CDR3 protein: CASSSTGSVRVAGGRNEQFF
CDR3 DNA: TGTGCCAGCAGCTCTACAGGGTCCGTACGGGTAGCGGGAGGGAGGAATGAGCAGTTCTTC
D gene: TRBD2
J gene: TRBJ2-1
V gene: TRBV7-8
clone size: NA

CDR3 protein: CASSLTGLSGANVLTF
CDR3 DNA: TGTGCCAGCAGTTTGACAGGGCTCTCTGGGGCCAACGTCCTGACTTTC
D gene: TRBD1
J gene: TRBJ2-6
V gene: TRBV6-5
clone size: NA

CDR3 protein: CVSSPPPRAGILSGANVLTF
CDR3 DNA: TGTGTCAGCTCACCACCACCGAGGGCAGGGATTTTGTCTGGGGCCAACGTCCTGACTTTC
D gene: NA
J gene: TRBJ2-6
V gene: TRBV18
clone size: NA

CDR3 protein: CASSPYGDNNQPQHF
CDR3 DNA: TGTGCCAGCAGTCCCTACGGGGACAACAATCAGCCCCAGCATTTT
D gene: NA
J gene: TRBJ1-5
V gene: TRBV28
clone size: NA

CDR3 protein: CASSSTQGTTEAFF
CDR3 DNA: TGTGCCAGCAGTTCGACCCAGGGTACCACTGAAGCTTTCTTT
D gene: NA
J gene: TRBJ1-1
V gene: TRBV6-5
clone size: NA

CDR3 protein: CASSRAGVSYEQYF
CDR3 DNA: TGCGCCAGCAGCCGTGCGGGCGTATCCTACGAGCAGTACTTC
D gene: NA
J gene: TRBJ2-7
V gene: TRBV4-1
clone size: NA

CDR3 protein: CASSVGGDRTYEQYF
CDR3 DNA: TGTGCCAGCAGCGTAGGAGGAGACAGAACCTACGAGCAGTACTTC
D gene: NA
J gene: TRBJ2-7
V gene: TRBV9
clone size: NA

CDR3 protein: CASSLGQGPNQPQHF
CDR3 DNA: TGTGCCAGCAGCTTAGGACAGGGTCCAAATCAGCCCCAGCATTTT
D gene: TRBD1
J gene: TRBJ1-5
V gene: TRBV11-2
clone size: NA

CDR3 protein: CASSRGGTRNTIYF
CDR3 DNA: TGTGCCAGCAGCCGTGGGGGCACTCGGAACACCATATATTTT
D gene: NA
J gene: TRBJ1-3
V gene: TRBV11-3
clone size: once

CDR3 protein: CASGRGGDHEQYF
CDR3 DNA: TGTGCCAGCGGTAGAGGGGGCGACCACGAGCAGTACTTC
D gene: TRBD1
J gene: TRBJ2-7
V gene: TRBV2
clone size: NA

CDR3 protein: CASSLKVDTLSDTRYF
CDR3 DNA: TGCGCCAGCAGCTTGAAGGTGGACACCCTCTCCGATACGCGGTATTTT
D gene: NA
J gene: TRBJ2-3
V gene: TRBV5-1
clone size: NA

CDR3 protein: CASSQDWLEQGYNEQFF
CDR3 DNA: TGCGCCAGCAGCCAAGACTGGTTGGAGCAGGGGTACAATGAGCAGTTCTTC
D gene: NA
J gene: TRBJ2-1
V gene: TRBV4-1
clone size: NA

CDR3 protein: CASRTHGTSTDTQYF
CDR3 DNA: TGTGCCAGCAGGACTCATGGGACAAGCACAGATACGCAGTATTTT
D gene: NA
J gene: TRBJ2-3
V gene: TRBV5-8
clone size: NA

CDR3 protein: CSVLALDTQYF
CDR3 DNA: TGCAGCGTCCTAGCGTTAGATACGCAGTATTTT
D gene: NA
J gene: TRBJ2-3
V gene: TRBV29-1
clone size: NA

CDR3 protein: CSVEGGGDGELFF
CDR3 DNA: TGCAGCGTTGAAGGCGGGGGGGACGGGGAGCTGTTTTTT
D gene: TRBD2
J gene: TRBJ2-2
V gene: TRBV29-1
clone size: NA

CDR3 protein: CASSPGDRTYEQYF
CDR3 DNA: TGTGCCAGCAGCCCGGGGGACAGAACCTACGAGCAGTACTTC
D gene: NA
J gene: TRBJ2-7
V gene: TRBV5-4
clone size: few

CDR3 protein: CASSERGTVQPQHF
CDR3 DNA: TGTGCCAGCAGTGAAAGAGGGACAGTCCAGCCCCAGCATTTT
D gene: TRBD1
J gene: TRBJ1-5
V gene: TRBV25-1
clone size: NA

CDR3 protein: CASSGTGEVDGYTF
CDR3 DNA: TGTGCCAGTAGTGGCACAGGGGAAGTAGATGGCTACACCTTC
D gene: TRBD1
J gene: TRBJ1-2
V gene: TRBV19
clone size: NA

CDR3 protein: CSVRSDYNEQFF
CDR3 DNA: TGCAGCGTTCGGAGTGACTACAATGAGCAGTTCTTC
D gene: NA
J gene: TRBJ2-1
V gene: TRBV29-1
clone size: NA

CDR3 protein: CASSPGLAGGTNTGELFF
CDR3 DNA: TGTGCCAGCAGCCCAGGCCTAGCGGGAGGGACGAACACCGGGGAGCTGTTTTTT
D gene: TRBD2
J gene: TRBJ2-2
V gene: TRBV7-3
clone size: NA

CDR3 protein: CASSWDSGTNTEAFF
CDR3 DNA: TGTGCCAGCAGCTGGGATTCGGGAACGAACACTGAAGCTTTCTTT
D gene: NA
J gene: TRBJ1-1
V gene: TRBV7-2
clone size: few

CDR3 protein: CASSLAASGGREQFF
CDR3 DNA: TGTGCCAGCAGTTTAGCGGCTAGCGGGGGGCGCGAGCAGTTCTTC
D gene: TRBD2
J gene: TRBJ2-1
V gene: TRBV27
clone size: NA

CDR3 protein: CASSRGTLEQYF
CDR3 DNA: TGTGCCAGTAGTAGAGGGACACTCGAGCAGTACTTC
D gene: NA
J gene: TRBJ2-7
V gene: TRBV19
clone size: NA

CDR3 protein: CASTWQGRGNTEAFF
CDR3 DNA: TGTGCCAGCACGTGGCAGGGGAGGGGAAACACTGAAGCTTTCTTT
D gene: NA
J gene: TRBJ1-1
V gene: TRBV7-9
clone size: once